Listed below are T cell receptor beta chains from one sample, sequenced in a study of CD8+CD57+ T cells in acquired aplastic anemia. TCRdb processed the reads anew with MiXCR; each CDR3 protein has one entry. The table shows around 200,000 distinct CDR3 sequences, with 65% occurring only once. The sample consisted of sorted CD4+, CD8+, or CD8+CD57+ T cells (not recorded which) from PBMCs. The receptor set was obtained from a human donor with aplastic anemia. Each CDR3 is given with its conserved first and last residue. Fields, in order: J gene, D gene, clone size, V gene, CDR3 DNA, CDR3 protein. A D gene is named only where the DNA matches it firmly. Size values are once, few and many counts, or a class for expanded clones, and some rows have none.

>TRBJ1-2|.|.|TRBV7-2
TGTGCCAGCAGCTTAGGGTTTATCTATGGCTACACCTTC
CASSLGFIYGYTF
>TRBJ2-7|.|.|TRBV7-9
TGTGCCAGCAGCTTAAATCCGGGAGCGCTTGAGCAGTACTTC
CASSLNPGALEQYF
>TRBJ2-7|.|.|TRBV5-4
TGTGCCAGCACCTTCCTGAATGCCTACGAGCAGTACTTC
CASTFLNAYEQYF
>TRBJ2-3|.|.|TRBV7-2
TGTGCCAGCAGCCAAGGTACCCGGGGCGTGGATACGCAGTATTTT
CASSQGTRGVDTQYF
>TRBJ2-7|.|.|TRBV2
TGTGCCAGCAGTGCGGACACAAACTACGAGCAGTACTTC
CASSADTNYEQYF
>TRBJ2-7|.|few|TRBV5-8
TGTGCCAGCAGCTTGGGGACCGGGAAGACCTACGAGCAGTACTTC
CASSLGTGKTYEQYF
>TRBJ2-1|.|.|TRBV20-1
TGCAGTGCCAACAGCGGGTACGATGAGCAGTTCTTC
CSANSGYDEQFF
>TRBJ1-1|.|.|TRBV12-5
TGTGCTAGTGGTTTGCCTCGACATGAGAACACTGAAGCTTTCTTT
CASGLPRHENTEAFF
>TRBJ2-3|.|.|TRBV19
TGTGCCAGTAGTATGGGCCGAGATACGCAGTATTTT
CASSMGRDTQYF
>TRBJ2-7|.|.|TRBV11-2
TGTGCCAGCAGCCCGGGCGGGGCACAGCAATACGAGCAGTACTTC
CASSPGGAQQYEQYF
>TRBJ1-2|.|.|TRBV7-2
TGTGCCAGCAGACCAACAAGCACCGACTATGGCTACACCTTC
CASRPTSTDYGYTF
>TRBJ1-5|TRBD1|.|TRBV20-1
TGCAGTGCTAGGAGGGGGACAGGGACAGAGCCCCAGCATTTT
CSARRGTGTEPQHF
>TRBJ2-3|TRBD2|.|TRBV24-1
TGTGCCACCAGTGATTTCTCCGGACTAGCGGGGGGGGGAGATACGCAGTATTTT
CATSDFSGLAGGGDTQYF
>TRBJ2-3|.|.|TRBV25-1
TGTGCCAGCAGTGATGATTTCGGGACTGCGTTCAATCCAGATACGCAGTATTTT
CASSDDFGTAFNPDTQYF
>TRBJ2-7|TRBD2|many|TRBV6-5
TGTGCCAGCAGGTTAGCGGGGGAGCAGTACTTC
CASRLAGEQYF
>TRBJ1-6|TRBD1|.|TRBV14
TGTGCCAGCAGCCAAGACAGGGGGCTTTCACCCCTCCACTTT
CASSQDRGLSPLHF
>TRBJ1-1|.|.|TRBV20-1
TGCAGTGCGAACGAGGGACTCACGAACACTGAAGCTTTCTTT
CSANEGLTNTEAFF
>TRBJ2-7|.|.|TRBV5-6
TGTGCCAGCAGTCCCCAGGGTGAGTCCTACGAGCAGTACTTC
CASSPQGESYEQYF
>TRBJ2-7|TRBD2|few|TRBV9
TGTGCCAGCAGCGTAGATGTAGCGGGAGGTTACGAGCAGTACTTC
CASSVDVAGGYEQYF
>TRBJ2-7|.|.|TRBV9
TGTGCCAGCAGTCCGACCCTGGGTTCCTACGAGCAGTACTTC
CASSPTLGSYEQYF
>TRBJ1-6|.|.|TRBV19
TGTGCCAGTAGTATAGGCGGGTGGCAGGCTTCACCCCTCCACTTT
CASSIGGWQASPLHF
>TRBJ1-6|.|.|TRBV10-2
TGCGCCAGCAGTGAATCTCACCTTAGGAATAATTCACCCCTCCACTTT
CASSESHLRNNSPLHF